A single TCR beta chain is shown here with its context. The target antigen is unknown. The data were obtained in a study of regulatory T cells in long-lasting Graves disease. Findings and caveats of the study: Persistent disease exhibited a predilection for TRBV28, TRBJ1-2 and TRBJ2-5.

Arm-PCR of CDR3 regions and iRepertoire HTBI primers were used to build TCR beta libraries. TCRdb re-called the multiplex PCR reads through MiXCR, storing one row per CDR3 protein. The sample lists about 400,000 distinct CDR3 sequences, about 16% occurring once. Noted time point: newly diagnosed GD, antithyroid drugs for less than 3 months. From PBMCs, RNA was extracted and then used to make the TCR library. Trimming shortened V by 5 bases and J by 0 bases, and 7 bases separated the two germline ends. Germline V CDR1 and CDR2: LNHDA, SQIVND (reference sequence). The CDR3 has 14 residues. This sequence originates from a female donor with Graves disease. The V gene is TRBV19, the J gene TRBJ2-2, with unresolved D. This sample comprised peripheral blood mononuclear cells (PBMCs), obtained at new diagnosis, from a patient treated with antithyroid drugs. CDR3 sequence (DNA): TGTGCCAGTAGTTTCCAGCCGAACACCGGGGAGCTGTTTTTT. Translating gives CASSFQPNTGELFF.